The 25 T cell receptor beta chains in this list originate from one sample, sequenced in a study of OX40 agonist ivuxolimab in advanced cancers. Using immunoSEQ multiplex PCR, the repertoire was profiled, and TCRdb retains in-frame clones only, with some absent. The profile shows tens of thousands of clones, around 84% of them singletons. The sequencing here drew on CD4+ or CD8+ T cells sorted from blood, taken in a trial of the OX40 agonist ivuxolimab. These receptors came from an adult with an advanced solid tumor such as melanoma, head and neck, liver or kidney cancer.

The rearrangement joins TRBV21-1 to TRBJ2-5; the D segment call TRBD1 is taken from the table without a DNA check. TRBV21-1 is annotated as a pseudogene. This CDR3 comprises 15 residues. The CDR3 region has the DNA TGTGCCAGCAGCAAAGTACCCCAGGGGGAAGAGACCCAGTACTTC. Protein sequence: CASSKVPQGEETQYF.

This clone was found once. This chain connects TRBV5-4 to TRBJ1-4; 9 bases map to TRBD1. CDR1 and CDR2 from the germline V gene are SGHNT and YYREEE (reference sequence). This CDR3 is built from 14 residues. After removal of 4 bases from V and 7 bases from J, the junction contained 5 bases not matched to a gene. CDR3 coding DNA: TGTGCCAGCAGCGTCGGGACAGGGCTTGAAAAACTGTTTTTT. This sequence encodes CASSVGTGLEKLFF.

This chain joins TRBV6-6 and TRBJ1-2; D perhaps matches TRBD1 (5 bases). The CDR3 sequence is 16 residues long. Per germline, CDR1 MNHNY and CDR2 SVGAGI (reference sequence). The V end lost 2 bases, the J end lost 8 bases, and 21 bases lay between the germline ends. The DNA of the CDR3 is TGTGCCAGCAGTTACGGGCAGGGTGAGACGGATCGGGGCTACACCTTC. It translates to CASSYGQGETDRGYTF.

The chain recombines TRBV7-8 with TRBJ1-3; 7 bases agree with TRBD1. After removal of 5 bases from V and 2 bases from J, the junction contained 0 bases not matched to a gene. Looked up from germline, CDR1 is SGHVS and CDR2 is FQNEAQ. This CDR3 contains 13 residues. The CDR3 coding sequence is TGTGCCAGCAGCGGGACAGCTGGAAACACCATATATTTT. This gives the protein CASSGTAGNTIYF.

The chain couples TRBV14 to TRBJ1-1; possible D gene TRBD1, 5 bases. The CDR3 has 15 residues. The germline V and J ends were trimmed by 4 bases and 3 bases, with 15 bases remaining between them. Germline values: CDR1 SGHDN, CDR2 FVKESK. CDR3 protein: CASSPVAGADTEAFF. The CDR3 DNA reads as TGTGCCAGCAGCCCCGTCGCTGGGGCGGACACTGAAGCTTTCTTT.

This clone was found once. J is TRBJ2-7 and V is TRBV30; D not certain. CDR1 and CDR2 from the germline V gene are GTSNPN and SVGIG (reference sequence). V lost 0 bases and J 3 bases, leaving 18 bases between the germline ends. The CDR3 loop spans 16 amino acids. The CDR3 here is CAWSVPVTWINYEQYF. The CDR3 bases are TGTGCCTGGAGTGTACCGGTGACATGGATAAACTACGAGCAGTACTTC. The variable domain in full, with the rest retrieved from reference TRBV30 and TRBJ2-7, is SQTIHQWPATLVQPVGSPLSLECTVEGTSNPNLYWYRQAAGRGLQLLFYSVGIGQISSEVPQNLSASRPQDRQFILSSKKLLLSDSGFYLCAWSVPVTWINYEQYFGPGTRLTVT.

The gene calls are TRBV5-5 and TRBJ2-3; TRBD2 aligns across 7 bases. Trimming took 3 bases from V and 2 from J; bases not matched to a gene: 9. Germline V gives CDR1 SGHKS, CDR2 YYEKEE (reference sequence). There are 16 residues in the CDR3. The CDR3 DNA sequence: TGTGCCAGCAGCTACGGGGAGGGGAGTTACACAGATACGCAGTATTTT. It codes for CASSYGEGSYTDTQYF. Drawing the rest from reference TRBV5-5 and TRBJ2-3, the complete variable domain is DAGVTQSPTHLIKTRGQQVTLRCSPISGHKSVSWYQQVLGQGPQFIFQYYEKEERGRGNFPDRFSARQFPNYSSELNVNALLLGDSALYLCASSYGEGSYTDTQYFGPGTRLTVL.

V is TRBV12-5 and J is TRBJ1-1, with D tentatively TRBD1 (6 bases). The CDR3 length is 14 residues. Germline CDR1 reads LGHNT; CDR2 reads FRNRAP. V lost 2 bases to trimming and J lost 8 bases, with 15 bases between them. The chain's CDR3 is CASGLPGRGGEAFF. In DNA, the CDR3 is TGTGCTAGTGGTTTGCCCGGAAGGGGGGGCGAAGCTTTCTTT.

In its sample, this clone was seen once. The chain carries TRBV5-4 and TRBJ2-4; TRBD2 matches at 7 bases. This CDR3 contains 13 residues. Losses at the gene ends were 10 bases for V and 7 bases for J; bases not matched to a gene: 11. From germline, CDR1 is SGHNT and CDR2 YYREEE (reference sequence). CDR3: CAGSGVVPNIQYF. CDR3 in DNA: TGTGCCGGAAGCGGGGTTGTTCCTAACATTCAGTACTTC.

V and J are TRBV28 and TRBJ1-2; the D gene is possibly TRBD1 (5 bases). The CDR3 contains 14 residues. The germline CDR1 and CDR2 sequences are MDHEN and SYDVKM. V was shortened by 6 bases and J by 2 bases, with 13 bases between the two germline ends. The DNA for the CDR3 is TGTGCCAGCAGCGGGGGGTCTCGGAACTATGGCTACACCTTC. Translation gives CASSGGSRNYGYTF.

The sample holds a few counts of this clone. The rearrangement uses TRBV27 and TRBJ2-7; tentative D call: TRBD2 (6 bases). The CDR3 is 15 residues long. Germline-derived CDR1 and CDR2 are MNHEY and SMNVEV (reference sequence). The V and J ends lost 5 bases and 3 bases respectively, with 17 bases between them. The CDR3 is CASSRGSGPNYEQYV. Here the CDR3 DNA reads TGTGCCAGCAGTCGGGGGTCGGGTCCGAACTACGAGCAGTACGTC.

DNA for the CDR3: TGTGCCAGCTCACCAAGCGGGGTTTTGTCTGGAAACACCATATATTTT. Encoded protein: CASSPSGVLSGNTIYF. The genes are TRBV18 and TRBJ1-3, with D hard to call. V gave up 2 bases and J gave up 1 base, with 12 bases separating them. The CDR3 totals 16 residues. In germline, CDR1 is KGHSH, CDR2 LQKENI.

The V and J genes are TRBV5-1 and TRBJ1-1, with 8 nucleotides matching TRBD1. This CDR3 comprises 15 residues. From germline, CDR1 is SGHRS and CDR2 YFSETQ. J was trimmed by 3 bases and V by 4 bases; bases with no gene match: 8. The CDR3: CASSRPGTGYTEAFF. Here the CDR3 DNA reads TGCGCCAGCAGCCGTCCCGGGACAGGTTACACTGAAGCTTTCTTT.

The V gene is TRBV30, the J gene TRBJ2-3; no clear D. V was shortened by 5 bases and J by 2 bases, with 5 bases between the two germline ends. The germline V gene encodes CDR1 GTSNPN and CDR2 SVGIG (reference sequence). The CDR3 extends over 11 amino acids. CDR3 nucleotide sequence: TGTGCCTGGGCCATCACAGATACGCAGTATTTT. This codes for CAWAITDTQYF.

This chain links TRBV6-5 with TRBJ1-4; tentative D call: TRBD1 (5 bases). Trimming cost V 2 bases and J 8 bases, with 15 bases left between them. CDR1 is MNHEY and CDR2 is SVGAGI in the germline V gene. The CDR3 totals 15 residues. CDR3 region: CASSYGHGVGEKLFF. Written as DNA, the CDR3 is TGTGCCAGCAGTTACGGACATGGGGTGGGGGAAAAACTGTTTTTT.

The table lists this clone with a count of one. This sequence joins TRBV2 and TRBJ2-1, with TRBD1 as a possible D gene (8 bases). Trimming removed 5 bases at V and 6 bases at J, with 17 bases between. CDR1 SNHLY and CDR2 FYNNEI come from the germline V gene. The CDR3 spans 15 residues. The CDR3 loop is CASSSWTGRGNEQFF. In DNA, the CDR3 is TGTGCCAGCAGTTCCTGGACAGGGAGGGGCAATGAGCAGTTCTTC.

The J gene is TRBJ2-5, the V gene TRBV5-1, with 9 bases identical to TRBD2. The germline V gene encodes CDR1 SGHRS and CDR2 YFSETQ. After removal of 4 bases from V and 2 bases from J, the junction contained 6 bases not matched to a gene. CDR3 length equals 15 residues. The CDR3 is CASSPPGLAQETQYF. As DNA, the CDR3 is TGCGCCAGCAGCCCACCGGGACTAGCACAAGAGACCCAGTACTTC. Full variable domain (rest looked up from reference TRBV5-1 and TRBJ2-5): KAGVTQTPRYLIKTRGQQVTLSCSPISGHRSVSWYQQTPGQGLQFLFEYFSETQRNKGNFPGRFSGRQFSNSRSEMNVSTLELGDSALYLCASSPPGLAQETQYFGPGTRLLVL.

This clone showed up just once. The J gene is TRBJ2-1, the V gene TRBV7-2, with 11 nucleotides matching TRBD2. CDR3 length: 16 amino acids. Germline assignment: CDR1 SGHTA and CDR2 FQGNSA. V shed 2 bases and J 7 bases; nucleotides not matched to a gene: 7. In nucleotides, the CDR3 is TGTGCCAGCAGCTTAATGGTAGCGGGGGGGCGGAATGAGCAGTTCTTC. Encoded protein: CASSLMVAGGRNEQFF.

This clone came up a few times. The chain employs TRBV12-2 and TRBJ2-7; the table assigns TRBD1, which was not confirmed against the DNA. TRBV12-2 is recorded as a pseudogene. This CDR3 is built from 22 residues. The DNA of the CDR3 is TGTGCAAGTCGCTTAGCGCAGAACCAGGGAGGGGACAGGGGAGGACTCTGGCACGAGCAGTACTTC. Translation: CASRLAQNQGGDRGGLWHEQYF.

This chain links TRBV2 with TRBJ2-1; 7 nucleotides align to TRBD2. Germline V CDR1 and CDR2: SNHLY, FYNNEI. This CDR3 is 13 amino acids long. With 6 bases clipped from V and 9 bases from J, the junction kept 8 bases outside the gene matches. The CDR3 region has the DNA TGTGCCAGCAGCGCCAGCTGGGAGGGTGAGCAGTTCTTC. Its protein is CASSASWEGEQFF.

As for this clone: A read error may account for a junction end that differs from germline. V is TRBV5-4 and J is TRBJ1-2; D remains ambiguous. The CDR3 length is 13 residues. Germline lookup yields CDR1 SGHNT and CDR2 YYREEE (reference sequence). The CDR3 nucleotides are TGTGCCAGCAGCTTTTCTCAAACCTATGACTACACCTTC. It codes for CASSFSQTYDYTF.

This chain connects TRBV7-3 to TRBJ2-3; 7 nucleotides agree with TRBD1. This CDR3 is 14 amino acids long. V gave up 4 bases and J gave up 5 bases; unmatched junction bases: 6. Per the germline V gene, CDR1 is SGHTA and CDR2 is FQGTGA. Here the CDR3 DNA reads TGTGCCAGCAGCTCGCGGACAGGATTAGATACGCAGTATTTT. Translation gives CASSSRTGLDTQYF.

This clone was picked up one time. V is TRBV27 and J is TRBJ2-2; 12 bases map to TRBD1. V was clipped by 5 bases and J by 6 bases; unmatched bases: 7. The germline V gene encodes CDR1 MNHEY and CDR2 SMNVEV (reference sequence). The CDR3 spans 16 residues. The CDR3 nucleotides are TGTGCCAGCAGTCCCGGGACAGGGGGCTTCGCCGGGGAGCTGTTTTTT. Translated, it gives CASSPGTGGFAGELFF.

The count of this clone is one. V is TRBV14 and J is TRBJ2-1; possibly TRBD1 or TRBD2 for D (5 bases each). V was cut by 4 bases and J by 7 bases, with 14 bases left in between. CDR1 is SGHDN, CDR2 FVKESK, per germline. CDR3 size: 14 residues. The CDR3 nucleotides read TGTGCCAGCAGCCCATTTGGGGGATTGAATGAGCAGTTCTTC. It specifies CASSPFGGLNEQFF.

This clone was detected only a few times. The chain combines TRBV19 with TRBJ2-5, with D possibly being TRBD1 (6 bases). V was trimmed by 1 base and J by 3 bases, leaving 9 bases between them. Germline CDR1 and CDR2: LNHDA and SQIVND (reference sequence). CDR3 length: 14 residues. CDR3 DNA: TGTGCCAGTAGTATAGCTGCAGGGGAAGAGACCCAGTACTTC. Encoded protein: CASSIAAGEETQYF. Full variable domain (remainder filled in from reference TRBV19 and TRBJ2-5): DGGITQSPKYLFRKEGQNVTLSCEQNLNHDAMYWYRQDPGQGLRLIYYSQIVNDFQKGDIAEGYSVSREKKESFPLTVTSAQKNPTAFYLCASSIAAGEETQYFGPGTRLLVL.